Listed below are T cell receptor beta chains from one sample, sequenced in a study of T cell repertoires in ileal Crohn's disease. The data were produced by immunoSEQ multiplex PCR, yet TCRdb's version contains in-frame clones alone and is incomplete. Seen here are approximately 8,200 clones, 96% observed once, and the top ten hold approximately 0.2%. The sample was ileal tissue. The receptors were sampled from an adult with Crohn's disease. The CDR3 runs from the conserved cysteine through the conserved F or W. The order of the fields is CDR3 DNA, CDR3 protein, V gene, D gene, J gene, clone size. A D gene is named only where the DNA matches it firmly. Clone sizes are given selectively: once, few, many, or a class where the clone is expanded.

CDR3nt: TGTGCCAGCAGTGAACCCGGACAGGCCCGAGGTGAGCAGTTCTTC
CDR3aa: CASSEPGQARGEQFF
v_gene: TRBV25-1
d_gene: TRBD1
j_gene: TRBJ2-1
abundance: .

CDR3nt: TGTGCCAGCAGCTTAATCGGCACCGGGGAGCTGTTTTTT
CDR3aa: CASSLIGTGELFF
v_gene: TRBV7-3
d_gene: .
j_gene: TRBJ2-2
abundance: .

CDR3nt: TGTGCCAGCAGCCACGGACTAGCGGGGGGGCAAGAGACCCAGTACTTC
CDR3aa: CASSHGLAGGQETQYF
v_gene: TRBV11-2
d_gene: TRBD2
j_gene: TRBJ2-5
abundance: .

CDR3nt: TGTGCCAGCAGCTTAGCGGGAGGGTCTTTTTCTGAAGCTTTCTTT
CDR3aa: CASSLAGGSFSEAFF
v_gene: TRBV7-2
d_gene: .
j_gene: TRBJ1-1
abundance: .

CDR3nt: TGTGCCAGCAGTTCTGGGGGGTCGGAAGAGACCCAGTACTTC
CDR3aa: CASSSGGSEETQYF
v_gene: TRBV9
d_gene: .
j_gene: TRBJ2-5
abundance: once

CDR3nt: TGTGCCAGCAGGCCCCCCCGGGAAAGTTCACCCCTCCACTTT
CDR3aa: CASRPPRESSPLHF
v_gene: TRBV7-2
d_gene: .
j_gene: TRBJ1-6
abundance: .

CDR3nt: TGCGCCAGCAGCTTGACCCTAGGACTATACAATGAGCAGTTCTTC
CDR3aa: CASSLTLGLYNEQFF
v_gene: TRBV5-1
d_gene: .
j_gene: TRBJ2-1
abundance: .

CDR3nt: TGTGCCAGCTCACCACGGACAGGACCTATCGGAAACACCATATATTTT
CDR3aa: CASSPRTGPIGNTIYF
v_gene: TRBV18
d_gene: TRBD1
j_gene: TRBJ1-3
abundance: .

CDR3nt: TGTGCCAGCAGCTTGGGTGCGGGGGCTGACGATACGCAGTATTTT
CDR3aa: CASSLGAGADDTQYF
v_gene: TRBV5-4
d_gene: .
j_gene: TRBJ2-3
abundance: .

CDR3nt: TGTGCCAGCTCTGGAGGCCCCTACGAGCAGTACTTC
CDR3aa: CASSGGPYEQYF
v_gene: TRBV28
d_gene: .
j_gene: TRBJ2-7
abundance: .

CDR3nt: TGCGCCAGCAGCCTGGGACAAACGAACACCGGGGAGCTGTTTTTT
CDR3aa: CASSLGQTNTGELFF
v_gene: TRBV5-1
d_gene: .
j_gene: TRBJ2-2
abundance: .

CDR3nt: TGTGCCAGTACAAGAGCGAATCAGCCCCAGCATTTT
CDR3aa: CASTRANQPQHF
v_gene: TRBV19
d_gene: .
j_gene: TRBJ1-5
abundance: .

CDR3nt: TGTGCCAGCAGCTTAAGTGGACAGGGCTACACCGGGGAGCTGTTTTTT
CDR3aa: CASSLSGQGYTGELFF
v_gene: TRBV11-2
d_gene: TRBD1
j_gene: TRBJ2-2
abundance: .

CDR3nt: TGTGCCAGCAGACCTCCAGGGAATATCTATGGCTACACCTTC
CDR3aa: CASRPPGNIYGYTF
v_gene: TRBV28
d_gene: .
j_gene: TRBJ1-2
abundance: .

CDR3nt: TGTGCCAGCAGCGTAGACAGGGGGCAGGGGGAGACCCAGTACTTC
CDR3aa: CASSVDRGQGETQYF
v_gene: TRBV9
d_gene: TRBD1
j_gene: TRBJ2-5
abundance: .

CDR3nt: TGTGCCAGCTCACCAGGGACATCCGGCTCTGGAAACACCATATATTTT
CDR3aa: CASSPGTSGSGNTIYF
v_gene: TRBV18
d_gene: .
j_gene: TRBJ1-3
abundance: .

CDR3nt: TGTGCCAGTACTATACCCGGGGACAATGAGCAGTTCTTC
CDR3aa: CASTIPGDNEQFF
v_gene: TRBV2
d_gene: .
j_gene: TRBJ2-1
abundance: .

CDR3nt: TGTGCCAGCAGAGGAGCTAACTATGGCTACACCTTC
CDR3aa: CASRGANYGYTF
v_gene: TRBV2
d_gene: .
j_gene: TRBJ1-2
abundance: .

CDR3nt: TGTGCCAGCAAGAGAATGGGGCGGGAGACCCAGTACTTC
CDR3aa: CASKRMGRETQYF
v_gene: TRBV6-5
d_gene: .
j_gene: TRBJ2-5
abundance: .

CDR3nt: TGTGCCAGCAGCTCAACACTGGGACTCACAAGATATGGCTACACCTTC
CDR3aa: CASSSTLGLTRYGYTF
v_gene: TRBV5-4
d_gene: .
j_gene: TRBJ1-2
abundance: .

CDR3nt: TGTGCCAGCAGTTCCACCTACGAGCAGTACTTC
CDR3aa: CASSSTYEQYF
v_gene: TRBV28
d_gene: .
j_gene: TRBJ2-7
abundance: .

CDR3nt: TGTGCCAGCAGCTTAGTTGGCAGAGGCTCCTACGAGCAGTACTTC
CDR3aa: CASSLVGRGSYEQYF
v_gene: TRBV11-2
d_gene: .
j_gene: TRBJ2-7
abundance: .

CDR3nt: TGCGCCAGCAGCTATCAACCACGACAGGGAGGAACTGATACGCAGTATTTT
CDR3aa: CASSYQPRQGGTDTQYF
v_gene: TRBV5-1
d_gene: .
j_gene: TRBJ2-3
abundance: .

CDR3nt: TGTGCCAGCTCATCGGTGGCCAGGGGGCAGGAGACCCAGTACTTC
CDR3aa: CASSSVARGQETQYF
v_gene: TRBV18
d_gene: TRBD1
j_gene: TRBJ2-5
abundance: once

CDR3nt: TGCGCCAGCAGCTTGACCACGACTAACACCGGGGAGCTGTTTTTT
CDR3aa: CASSLTTTNTGELFF
v_gene: TRBV5-1
d_gene: .
j_gene: TRBJ2-2
abundance: .

CDR3nt: TGTGCCAGCAGCTTAAGGCCCGGGACAGTCTTCGGCGGGGAGCTGTTTTTT
CDR3aa: CASSLRPGTVFGGELFF
v_gene: TRBV7-3
d_gene: TRBD1
j_gene: TRBJ2-2
abundance: .

CDR3nt: TGTGCCAGCAGCTTTTCAGGGGGTGCCAGCAATCAGCCCCAGCATTTT
CDR3aa: CASSFSGGASNQPQHF
v_gene: TRBV5-6
d_gene: TRBD1
j_gene: TRBJ1-5
abundance: .

CDR3nt: TGTGCCAGTAGTAAACTAGCGGGGGGGCCCTACGAGCAGTACTTC
CDR3aa: CASSKLAGGPYEQYF
v_gene: TRBV19
d_gene: TRBD2
j_gene: TRBJ2-7
abundance: .

CDR3nt: TGTGCCACCAGGCGGGAAAATGAAAAACTGTTTTTT
CDR3aa: CATRRENEKLFF
v_gene: TRBV10-3
d_gene: .
j_gene: TRBJ1-4
abundance: .

CDR3nt: TGTGCCAGTAGTATACAGGGGGCAGGTGAAGCTTTCTTT
CDR3aa: CASSIQGAGEAFF
v_gene: TRBV19
d_gene: TRBD1
j_gene: TRBJ1-1
abundance: .

CDR3nt: TGTGCCAGCAGGGCCGACGGGTACACTGAAGCTTTCTTT
CDR3aa: CASRADGYTEAFF
v_gene: TRBV6-4
d_gene: .
j_gene: TRBJ1-1
abundance: .

CDR3nt: TGTGCCAGCCATCCCCTTAGCGGGGGAGGGTATGAGCAGTTCTTC
CDR3aa: CASHPLSGGGYEQFF
v_gene: TRBV6-6
d_gene: TRBD2
j_gene: TRBJ2-1
abundance: once